The 10 T cell receptor beta chains below come from one sample, sequenced in a study of beta chain features in type 1 diabetes. Study observations and caveats: Shortening that was moderate but significant affected the TCRB CDR3s of Type 1 diabetes patients in all four CD4+ subsets.

Investigators reverse transcribed all isolated RNA, so they sequenced expressed TCRB transcripts. Assay used: immunoSEQ multiplex PCR; TCRdb lists only in-frame clones, some missing. The repertoire includes 200,000 to 250,000 clones, more than 15% of them detected once, and 0.07% to 0.095% sits in the top ten. These TCRs' antigens remain unknown. Sequenced input: naive CD4+ T cells from blood. These TCRs come from a man younger than 45 with type 1 diabetes.

This sequence joins TRBV7-2 and TRBJ2-1; D could derive from TRBD1 or TRBD2 (5 bases each). Per the germline V gene, CDR1 is SGHTA and CDR2 is FQGNSA. V lost 5 bases and J lost 2, with 13 bases in between. CDR3 length equals 15 residues. The CDR3 loop reads CASSKRGPTYNEQFF. The CDR3 DNA sequence: TGTGCCAGCAGCAAGAGGGGACCGACCTACAATGAGCAGTTCTTC. The entire variable domain, with the rest obtained from reference TRBV7-2 and TRBJ2-1, is as follows: GAGVSQSPSNKVTEKGKDVELRCDPISGHTALYWYRQSLGQGLEFLIYFQGNSAPDKSGLPSDRFSAERTGGSVSTLTIQRTQQEDSAVYLCASSKRGPTYNEQFFGPGTRLTVL.

The rearrangement links TRBV5-4 to TRBJ2-7, with D unclear. The CDR3 is made up of 14 amino acids. Germline lookup yields CDR1 SGHNT and CDR2 YYREEE (reference sequence). V was cut by 3 bases and J by 4 bases, with 14 bases left in between. This chain's CDR3 is CASSSDLFPYEQYF. CDR3 bases: TGTGCCAGCAGCTCCGACCTATTTCCGTACGAGCAGTACTTC.

The V and J genes are TRBV27 and TRBJ2-7, with 9 nucleotides matching TRBD2. Germline values: CDR1 MNHEY, CDR2 SMNVEV (reference sequence). J was trimmed by 6 bases and V by 5 bases; bases with no gene match: 8. This CDR3 region has 14 residues. In nucleotides, the CDR3 is TGTGCCAGCAGTCTCTCCAGCGGGAGGCTCGAGCAGTACTTC. It specifies CASSLSSGRLEQYF.

This clone was observed a few times. V gene TRBV29-1 combines with J gene TRBJ2-1, with TRBD1 matching 7 bases. The CDR3 totals 13 residues. V lost 1 base to trimming and J lost 8 bases; unmatched junction nucleotides: 5. Germline V CDR1 and CDR2: SQVTM, ANQGSEA. DNA for the CDR3: TGCAGCGTTGAAGCACAGGGGAAGGATGAGCAGTTCTTC. Amino acids: CSVEAQGKDEQFF.

This clone has just a few counts. The rearrangement links TRBV30 to TRBJ2-7; 9 bases fit TRBD2. V lost 6 bases and J lost 2; bases outside the gene matches: 5. Germline CDR1 is GTSNPN and CDR2 is SVGIG (reference sequence). This CDR3 contains 13 residues. This chain's CDR3 is CACLAGSPYEQYF. Written as DNA, the CDR3 is TGTGCCTGTCTAGCGGGATCCCCCTACGAGCAGTACTTC.

This clone turned up a few times. J is TRBJ2-3 and V is TRBV7-6, with TRBD2 identical over 12 bases. Per germline, CDR1 SGHVS and CDR2 FNYEAQ. The trim removed 3 bases at V and 5 bases at J, leaving 3 bases unmatched. This CDR3 region has 15 residues. The CDR3 is CASSLTSGRRDTQYF. CDR3 coding DNA: TGTGCCAGCAGCTTGACTAGCGGGAGAAGAGATACGCAGTATTTT.

This clone has only a few counts. The CDR3 nucleotides are TGCGCCAGCAGCCAAGAAGGAGGTGCGGGGACCCAGTACTTC. It encodes CASSQEGGAGTQYF. The gene calls are TRBV4-3 and TRBJ2-5, with D possibly matching TRBD2 (5 bases). Germline loops: CDR1 LGHNA, CDR2 YSLEER. CDR3 length: 14 amino acids. Trimming removed 0 bases at V and 7 bases at J, with 12 bases between.

The rearrangement links TRBV29-1 to TRBJ1-4; D gene uncertain. Trimming took off 7 bases at V and 4 bases at J, with 13 bases between the two ends. Germline V gene lookup returns CDR1 SQVTM and CDR2 ANQGSEA. This CDR3 is 13 amino acids long. CDR3 loop: CSALGRGNEKLFF. The CDR3 bases are TGCAGCGCCCTCGGACGGGGTAATGAAAAACTGTTTTTT.

This clone was seen only a few times. This chain links TRBV29-1 with TRBJ2-5; possibly TRBD1 for D (5 bases). The CDR3 has 12 residues. Looked up from germline, CDR1 is SQVTM and CDR2 is ANQGSEA. Trimming took off 6 bases at V and 5 bases at J, with 13 bases between the two ends. The CDR3 DNA follows: TGCAGCGTACAGGAGACCAGGGAGACCCAGTACTTC. Its protein product is CSVQETRETQYF.

This chain joins TRBV27 and TRBJ2-6, with D perhaps matching TRBD1 (6 bases). The CDR3 extends over 18 amino acids. Germline CDR1 MNHEY, CDR2 SMNVEV (reference sequence). Trimming shortened V by 4 bases and J by 0 bases, and 16 bases separated the two germline ends. The CDR3 here is CASSSFDRLSSGANVLTF. The CDR3 bases are TGTGCCAGCAGTTCTTTCGACAGGTTAAGCTCTGGGGCCAACGTCCTGACTTTC.